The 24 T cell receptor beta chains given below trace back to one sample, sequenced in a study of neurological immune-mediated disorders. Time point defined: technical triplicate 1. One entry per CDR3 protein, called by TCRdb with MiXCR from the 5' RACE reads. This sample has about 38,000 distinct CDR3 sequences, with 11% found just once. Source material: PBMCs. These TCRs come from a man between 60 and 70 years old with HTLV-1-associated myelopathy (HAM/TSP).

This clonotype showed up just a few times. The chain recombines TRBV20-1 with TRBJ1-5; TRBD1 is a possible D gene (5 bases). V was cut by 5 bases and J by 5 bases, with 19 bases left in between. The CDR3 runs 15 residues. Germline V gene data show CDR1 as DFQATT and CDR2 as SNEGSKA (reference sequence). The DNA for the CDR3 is TGCAGTGCTCCCCCAGGGTCAGGACGGGATCAGCCCCAGCATTTT. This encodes CSAPPGSGRDQPQHF.

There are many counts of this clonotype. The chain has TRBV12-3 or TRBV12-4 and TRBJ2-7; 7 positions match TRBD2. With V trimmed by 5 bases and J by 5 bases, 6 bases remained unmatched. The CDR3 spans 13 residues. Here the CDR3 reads CASSTGGFHEQYF. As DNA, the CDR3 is TGTGCCAGCAGTACCGGGGGGTTCCACGAGCAGTACTTC.

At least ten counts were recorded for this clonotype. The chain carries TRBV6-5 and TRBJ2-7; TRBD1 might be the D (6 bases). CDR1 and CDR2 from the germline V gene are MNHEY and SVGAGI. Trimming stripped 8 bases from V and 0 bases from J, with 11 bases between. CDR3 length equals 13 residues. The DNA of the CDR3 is TGTGCCAGCGATCAGGGGCGCTCCTACGAGCAGTACTTC. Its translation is CASDQGRSYEQYF.

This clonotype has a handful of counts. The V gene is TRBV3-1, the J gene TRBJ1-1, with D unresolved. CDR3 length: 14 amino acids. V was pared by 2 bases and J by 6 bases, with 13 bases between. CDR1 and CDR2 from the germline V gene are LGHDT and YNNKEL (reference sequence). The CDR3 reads CASSQSDGPPEAFF. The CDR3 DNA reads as TGTGCCAGCAGCCAATCGGATGGACCTCCTGAAGCTTTCTTT.

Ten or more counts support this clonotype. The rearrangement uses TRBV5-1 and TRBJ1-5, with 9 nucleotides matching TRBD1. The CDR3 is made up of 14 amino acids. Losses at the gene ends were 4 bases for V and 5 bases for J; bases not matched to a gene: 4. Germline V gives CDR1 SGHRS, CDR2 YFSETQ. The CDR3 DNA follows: TGCGCCAGCAGCCCGGGACAGGGCGATCAGCCCCAGCATTTT. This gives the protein CASSPGQGDQPQHF.

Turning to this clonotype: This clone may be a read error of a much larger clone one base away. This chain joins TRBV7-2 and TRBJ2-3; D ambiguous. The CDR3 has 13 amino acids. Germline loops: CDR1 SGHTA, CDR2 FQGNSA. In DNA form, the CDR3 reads TGTGCCAGCAGCTTATCTCCTACAGATACGCTGTATTTT. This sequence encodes CASSLSPTDTLYF.

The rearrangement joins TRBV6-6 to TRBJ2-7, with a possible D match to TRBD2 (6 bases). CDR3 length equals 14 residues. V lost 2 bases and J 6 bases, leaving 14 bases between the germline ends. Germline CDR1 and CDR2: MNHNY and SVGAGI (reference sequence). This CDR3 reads CASSYRVLAGEQYF. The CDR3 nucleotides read TGTGCCAGCAGTTACAGGGTACTAGCAGGCGAGCAGTACTTC.

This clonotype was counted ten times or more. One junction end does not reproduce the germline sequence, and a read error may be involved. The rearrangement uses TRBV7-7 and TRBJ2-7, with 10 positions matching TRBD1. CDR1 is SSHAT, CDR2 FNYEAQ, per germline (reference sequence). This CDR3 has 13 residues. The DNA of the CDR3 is TGTGCTAGCAGCCCCGGGACAGGGGACGAGCAGTACTTC. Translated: CASSPGTGDEQYF.

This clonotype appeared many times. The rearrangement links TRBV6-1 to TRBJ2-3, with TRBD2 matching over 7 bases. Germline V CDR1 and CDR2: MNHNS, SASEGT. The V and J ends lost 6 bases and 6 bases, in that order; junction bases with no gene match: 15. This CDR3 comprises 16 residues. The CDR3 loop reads CASREGMGGRFDTQYF. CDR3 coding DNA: TGTGCCAGCAGGGAGGGGATGGGGGGGAGATTCGATACGCAGTATTTT.

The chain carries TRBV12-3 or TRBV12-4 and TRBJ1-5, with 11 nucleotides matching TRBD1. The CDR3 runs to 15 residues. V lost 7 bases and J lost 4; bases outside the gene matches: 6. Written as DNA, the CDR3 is TGTGCCAGCACCCTTGGACAGGGGGCTAATCAGCCCCAGCATTTT. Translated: CASTLGQGANQPQHF.

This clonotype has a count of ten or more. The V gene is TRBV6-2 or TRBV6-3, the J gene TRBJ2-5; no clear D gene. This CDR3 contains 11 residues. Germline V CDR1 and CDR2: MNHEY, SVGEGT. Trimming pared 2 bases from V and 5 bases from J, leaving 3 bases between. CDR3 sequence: CASSYEETQYF. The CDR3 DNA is TGTGCCAGCAGTTACGAGGAGACCCAGTACTTC.

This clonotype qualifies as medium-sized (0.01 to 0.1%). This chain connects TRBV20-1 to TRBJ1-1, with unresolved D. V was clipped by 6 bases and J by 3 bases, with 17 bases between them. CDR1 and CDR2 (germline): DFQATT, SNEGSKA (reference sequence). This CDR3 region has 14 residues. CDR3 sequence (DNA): TGCAGTGCGGGGAAACCAGAGTCGGACACTGAAGCTTTCTTT. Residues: CSAGKPESDTEAFF.

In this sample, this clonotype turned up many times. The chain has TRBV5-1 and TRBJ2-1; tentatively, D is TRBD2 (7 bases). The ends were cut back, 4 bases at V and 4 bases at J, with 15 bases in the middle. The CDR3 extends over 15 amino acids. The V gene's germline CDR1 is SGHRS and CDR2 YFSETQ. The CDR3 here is CASSPWGGPYNEQFF. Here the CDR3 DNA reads TGCGCCAGCAGCCCATGGGGGGGGCCATACAATGAGCAGTTCTTC.

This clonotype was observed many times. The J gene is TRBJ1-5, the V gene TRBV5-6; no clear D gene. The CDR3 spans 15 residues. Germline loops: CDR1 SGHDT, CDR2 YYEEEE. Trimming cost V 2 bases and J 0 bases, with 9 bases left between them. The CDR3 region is CASSFFNPSNQPQHF. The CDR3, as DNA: TGTGCCAGCAGCTTCTTCAACCCTAGCAATCAGCCCCAGCATTTT.

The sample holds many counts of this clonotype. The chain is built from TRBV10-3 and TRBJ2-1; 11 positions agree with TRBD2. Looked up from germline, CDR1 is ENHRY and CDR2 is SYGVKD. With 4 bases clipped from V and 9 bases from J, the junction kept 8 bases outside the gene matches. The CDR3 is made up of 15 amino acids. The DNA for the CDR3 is TGTGCCATCAGTGTAGCTAGCGGGAGGCAAAGTGAGCAGTTCTTC. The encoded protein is CAISVASGRQSEQFF.

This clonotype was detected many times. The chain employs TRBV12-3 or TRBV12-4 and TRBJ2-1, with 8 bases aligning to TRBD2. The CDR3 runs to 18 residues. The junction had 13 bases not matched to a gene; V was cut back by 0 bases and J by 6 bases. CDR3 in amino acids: CASSLAVIRASGSNEQFF. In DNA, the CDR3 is TGTGCCAGCAGTTTAGCGGTCATTCGGGCTAGCGGGTCCAATGAGCAGTTCTTC.

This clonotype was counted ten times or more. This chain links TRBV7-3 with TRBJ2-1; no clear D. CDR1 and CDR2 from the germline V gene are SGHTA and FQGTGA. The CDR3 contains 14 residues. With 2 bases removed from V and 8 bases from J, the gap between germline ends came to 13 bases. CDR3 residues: CASSLWDNMDEQFF. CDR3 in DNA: TGTGCCAGCAGCTTATGGGATAATATGGATGAGCAGTTCTTC.

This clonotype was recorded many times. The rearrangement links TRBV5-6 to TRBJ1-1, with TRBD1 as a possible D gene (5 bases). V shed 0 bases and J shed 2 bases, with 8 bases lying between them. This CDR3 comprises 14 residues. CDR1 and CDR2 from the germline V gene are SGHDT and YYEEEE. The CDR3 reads CASSLAGINTEAFF. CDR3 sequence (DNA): TGTGCCAGCAGCTTGGCAGGGATTAACACTGAAGCTTTCTTT. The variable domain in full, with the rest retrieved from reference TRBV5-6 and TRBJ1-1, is DAGVTQSPTHLIKTRGQQVTLRCSPKSGHDTVSWYQQALGQGPQFIFQYYEEEERQRGNFPDRFSGHQFPNYSSELNVNALLLGDSALYLCASSLAGINTEAFFGQGTRLTVV.

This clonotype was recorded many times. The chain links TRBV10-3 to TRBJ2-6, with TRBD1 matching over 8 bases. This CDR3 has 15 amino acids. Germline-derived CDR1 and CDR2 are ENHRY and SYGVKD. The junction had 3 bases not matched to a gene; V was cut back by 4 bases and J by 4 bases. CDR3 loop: CAISGQGAGANVLTF. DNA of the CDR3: TGTGCCATCAGTGGCCAGGGGGCCGGGGCCAACGTCCTGACTTTC.

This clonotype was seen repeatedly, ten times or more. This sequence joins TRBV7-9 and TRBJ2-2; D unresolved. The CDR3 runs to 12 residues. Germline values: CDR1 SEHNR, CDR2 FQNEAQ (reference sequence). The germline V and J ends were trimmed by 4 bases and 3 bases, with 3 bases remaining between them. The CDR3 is CASSSDTGELFF. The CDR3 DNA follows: TGTGCCAGCAGCTCTGACACCGGGGAGCTGTTTTTT.

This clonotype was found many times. CDR3 sequence (DNA): TGCAGTGCTAGTGGGTCCAATTCACCCCTCCACTTT. It is translated as CSASGSNSPLHF. The chain carries TRBV20-1 and TRBJ1-6, with D hard to call. V dropped 3 bases and J dropped 7 bases, with 7 bases sitting between them. Germline CDR1 and CDR2: DFQATT and SNEGSKA (reference sequence). CDR3 length: 12 amino acids.

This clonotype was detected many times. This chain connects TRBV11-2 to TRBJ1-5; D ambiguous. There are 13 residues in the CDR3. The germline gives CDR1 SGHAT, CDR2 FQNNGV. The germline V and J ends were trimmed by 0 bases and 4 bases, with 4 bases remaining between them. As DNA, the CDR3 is TGTGCCAGCAGCTTAGACAGAAATCAGCCCCAGCATTTT. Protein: CASSLDRNQPQHF.

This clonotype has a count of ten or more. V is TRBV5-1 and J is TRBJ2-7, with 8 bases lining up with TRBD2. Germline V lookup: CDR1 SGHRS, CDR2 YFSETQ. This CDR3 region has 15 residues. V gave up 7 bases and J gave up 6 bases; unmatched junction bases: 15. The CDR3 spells CASSYGQSGGVEQYF. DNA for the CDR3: TGCGCCAGCTCGTACGGACAGTCCGGGGGGGTCGAGCAGTACTTC.

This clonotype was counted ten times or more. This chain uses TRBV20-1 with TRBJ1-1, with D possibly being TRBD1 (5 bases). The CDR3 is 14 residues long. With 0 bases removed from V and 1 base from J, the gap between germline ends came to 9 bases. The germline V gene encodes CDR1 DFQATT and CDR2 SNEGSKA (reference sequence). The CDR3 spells CSARDFGGNTEAFF. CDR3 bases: TGCAGTGCTAGAGATTTCGGGGGGAACACTGAAGCTTTCTTT.